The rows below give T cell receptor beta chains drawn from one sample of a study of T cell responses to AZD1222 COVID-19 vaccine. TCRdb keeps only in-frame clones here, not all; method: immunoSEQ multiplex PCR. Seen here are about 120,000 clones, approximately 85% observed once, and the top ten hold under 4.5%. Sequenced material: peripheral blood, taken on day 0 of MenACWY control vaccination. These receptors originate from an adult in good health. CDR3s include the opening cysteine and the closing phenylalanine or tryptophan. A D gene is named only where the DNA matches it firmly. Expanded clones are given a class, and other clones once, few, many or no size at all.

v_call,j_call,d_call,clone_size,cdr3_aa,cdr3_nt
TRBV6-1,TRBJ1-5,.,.,CASSDREPTINSNQPQHF,TGTGCCAGCAGTGACAGGGAACCTACAATTAATAGCAATCAGCCCCAGCATTTT
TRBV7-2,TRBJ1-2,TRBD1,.,CASSLAQGLNYGYTF,TGTGCCAGCAGCTTGGCACAGGGGCTCAACTATGGCTACACCTTC
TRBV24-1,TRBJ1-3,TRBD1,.,CATSDSGGLSNTIYF,TGTGCCACCAGTGATTCAGGGGGCCTCTCAAACACCATATATTTT
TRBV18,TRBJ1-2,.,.,CASSPETGLYYGYTF,TGTGCCAGCTCACCAGAGACAGGACTTTACTATGGCTACACCTTC
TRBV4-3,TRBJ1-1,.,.,CASSQDLTLSTEAFF,TGCGCCAGCAGCCAAGATTTGACCCTTAGCACTGAAGCTTTCTTT
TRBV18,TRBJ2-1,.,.,CASSPPTSYNEQFF,TGTGCCAGCTCACCACCGACGAGCTACAATGAGCAGTTCTTC
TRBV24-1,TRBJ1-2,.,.,CATSDPYRGAYGYTF,TGTGCCACCAGTGACCCCTATCGGGGGGCATATGGCTACACCTTC
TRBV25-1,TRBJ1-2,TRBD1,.,CASSDRRTGEGNYGYTF,TGTGCCAGCAGTGATCGTCGGACAGGGGAGGGGAACTATGGCTACACCTTC
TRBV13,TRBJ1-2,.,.,CATSGGQGGGYTF,TGTGCCACCTCGGGGGGACAAGGAGGTGGCTACACCTTC
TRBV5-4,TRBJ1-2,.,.,CASSLQSGAGGGYTF,TGTGCCAGCAGCTTGCAATCAGGGGCGGGAGGTGGCTACACCTTC
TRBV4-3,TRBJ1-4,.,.,CASSQDRATWSHEKLFF,TGCGCCAGCAGCCAAGATAGGGCGACCTGGAGTCATGAAAAACTGTTTTTT
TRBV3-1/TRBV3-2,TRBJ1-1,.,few,CASSQSVRNQAFF,TGTGCCAGCAGCCAGTCAGTGAGAAACCAAGCTTTCTTT
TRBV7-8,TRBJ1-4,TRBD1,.,CASSLPRTGTGEKLFF,TGTGCCAGCAGCCTCCCCCGGACAGGGACGGGTGAAAAACTGTTTTTT
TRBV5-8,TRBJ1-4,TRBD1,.,CASSKNRGAGEKLFF,TGTGCCAGCAGCAAGAACAGGGGGGCAGGAGAAAAACTGTTTTTT
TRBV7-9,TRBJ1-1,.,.,CASSWGVGTEAFF,TGTGCCAGCAGCTGGGGGGTTGGGACTGAAGCTTTCTTT
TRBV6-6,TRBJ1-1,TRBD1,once,CASRLSDRANTEAFF,TGTGCCAGCAGACTATCTGACAGGGCGAACACTGAAGCTTTCTTT
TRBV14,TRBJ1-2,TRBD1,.,CASSQFQTGVYGYTF,TGTGCCAGCAGCCAATTTCAGACAGGGGTCTATGGCTACACCTTC
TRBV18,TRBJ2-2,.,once,CASSPPTGRTSGELFF,TGTGCCAGCTCACCACCCACCGGCCGAACATCCGGGGAGCTGTTTTTT
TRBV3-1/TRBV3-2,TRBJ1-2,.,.,CASSRQAAYYGYTF,TGTGCCAGCAGCCGACAGGCAGCCTACTATGGCTACACCTTC
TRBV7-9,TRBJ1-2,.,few,CASTKGGSNYGYTF,TGTGCCAGCACCAAAGGGGGTTCTAACTATGGCTACACCTTC
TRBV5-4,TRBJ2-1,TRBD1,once,CASSPRDSSYNEQFF,TGTGCCAGCAGCCCCCGGGACAGTTCCTACAATGAGCAGTTCTTC
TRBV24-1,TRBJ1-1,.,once,CATSVTGSTEAFF,TGTGCCACCAGCGTCACAGGGTCCACTGAAGCTTTCTTT
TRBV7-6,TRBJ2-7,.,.,CASSSGTGAYEQYF,TGTGCCAGCAGCTCCGGGACGGGTGCCTACGAGCAGTACTTC
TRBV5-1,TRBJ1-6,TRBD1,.,CASSWDRGSYNSPLHF,TGCGCCAGCAGCTGGGACAGGGGATCCTATAATTCACCCCTCCACTTT
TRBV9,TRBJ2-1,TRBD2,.,CASSVALLAGVRNEQFF,TGTGCCAGCAGCGTAGCCCTACTAGCGGGGGTGAGGAATGAGCAGTTCTTC
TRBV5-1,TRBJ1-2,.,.,CASSSGTQNYGYTF,TGCGCCAGCAGCTCAGGGACACAGAACTATGGCTACACCTTC
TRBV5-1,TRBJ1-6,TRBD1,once,CASSWDRGYNSPLHF,TGCGCCAGCAGCTGGGACAGGGGGTATAATTCACCCCTCCACTTT
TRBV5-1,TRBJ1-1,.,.,CASSRDLYEGTEAFF,TGCGCCAGCAGCAGGGACCTGTACGAGGGCACTGAAGCTTTCTTT
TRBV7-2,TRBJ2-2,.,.,CASSLGGGDTGELFF,TGTGCCAGCAGCTTAGGAGGGGGGGACACCGGGGAGCTGTTTTTT
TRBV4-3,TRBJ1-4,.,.,CASSQGLGRQVNEKLFF,TGCGCCAGCAGCCAAGGGCTCGGGCGACAGGTTAATGAAAAACTGTTTTTT
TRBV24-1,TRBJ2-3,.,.,CATSDPPTDTQYF,TGTGCCACCAGTGATCCGCCCACAGATACGCAGTATTTT
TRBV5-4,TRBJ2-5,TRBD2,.,CASSSAPGLAGAQTQYF,TGTGCCAGCAGCTCCGCCCCGGGACTAGCGGGGGCCCAGACCCAGTACTTC
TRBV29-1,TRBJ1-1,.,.,CSSNIVGSSEAFF,TGCAGCTCCAATATCGTAGGCAGCTCTGAAGCTTTCTTT
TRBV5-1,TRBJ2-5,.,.,CASSDELAGPATQYF,TGCGCCAGCAGCGACGAGCTTGCGGGACCGGCGACCCAGTACTTC
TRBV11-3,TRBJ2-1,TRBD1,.,CASSLGTGYGQGRRNEQFF,TGTGCCAGCAGCTTAGGCACCGGATACGGACAGGGGAGGCGTAATGAGCAGTTCTTC
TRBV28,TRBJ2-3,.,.,CASRPRGTPDTQYF,TGTGCCAGCAGACCTAGGGGAACCCCAGATACGCAGTATTTT
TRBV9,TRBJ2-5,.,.,CASSLRTRETQYF,TGTGCCAGCAGCCTCCGGACGAGAGAGACCCAGTACTTC
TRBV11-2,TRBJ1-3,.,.,CASSFRRDPKGNTIYF,TGTGCCAGCAGCTTTCGAAGGGACCCCAAAGGAAACACCATATATTTT
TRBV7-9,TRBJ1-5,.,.,CASSYSPDQPQHF,TGTGCCAGCAGCTACAGTCCTGATCAGCCCCAGCATTTT
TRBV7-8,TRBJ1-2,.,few,CASSLNPAGGGGYTF,TGTGCCAGCAGCTTAAACCCCGCGGGGGGAGGTGGCTACACCTTC
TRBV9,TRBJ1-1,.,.,CASSVEGWGGTEAFF,TGTGCCAGCAGCGTAGAGGGCTGGGGGGGCACTGAAGCTTTCTTT
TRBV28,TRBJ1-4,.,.,CASSLGISATNEKLFF,TGTGCCAGCAGTTTGGGAATCAGTGCAACTAATGAAAAACTGTTTTTT
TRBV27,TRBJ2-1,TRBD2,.,CASSPGLAAHEQFF,TGTGCCAGCAGTCCGGGACTAGCGGCGCATGAGCAGTTCTTC
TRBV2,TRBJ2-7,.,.,CASSVGQTYSYEQYF,TGTGCCAGCAGTGTTGGACAGACCTACTCCTACGAGCAGTACTTC
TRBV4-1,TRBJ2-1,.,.,CASSHTQGLNEQFF,TGCGCCAGCAGCCATACCCAGGGCCTCAATGAGCAGTTCTTC
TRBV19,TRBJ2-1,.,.,CASSNGMQYNEQFF,TGTGCCAGTAGCAATGGGATGCAGTACAATGAGCAGTTCTTC
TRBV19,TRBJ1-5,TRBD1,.,CASTGQDQSNQPQHF,TGTGCCAGTACGGGACAGGACCAAAGCAATCAGCCCCAGCATTTT
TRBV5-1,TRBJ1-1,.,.,CASSLERTGVDQAFF,TGCGCCAGCAGCTTGGAAAGGACCGGAGTTGATCAAGCTTTCTTT
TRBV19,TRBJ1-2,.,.,CASSIAQVRRGYTF,TGTGCCAGTAGTATAGCACAGGTCCGTCGTGGCTACACCTTC
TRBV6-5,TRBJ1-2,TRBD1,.,CASKPGQGSGYTF,TGTGCCAGCAAACCGGGACAGGGAAGTGGCTACACCTTC
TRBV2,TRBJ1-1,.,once,CASSESRQENTEAFF,TGTGCCAGCAGTGAAAGCCGACAGGAGAACACTGAAGCTTTCTTT
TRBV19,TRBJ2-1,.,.,CASSRSWGYNEQFF,TGTGCCAGTAGTAGGTCTTGGGGGTACAATGAGCAGTTCTTC
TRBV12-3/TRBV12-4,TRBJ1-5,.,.,CASSIQGWQPQHF,TGTGCCAGCAGCATACAGGGATGGCAGCCCCAGCATTTT
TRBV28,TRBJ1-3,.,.,CASSPGPGAIRGNTIYF,TGTGCCAGCAGCCCCGGGCCAGGGGCTATCAGAGGAAACACCATATATTTT
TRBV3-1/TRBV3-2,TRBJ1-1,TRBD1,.,CASGFGTGNTEAFF,TGTGCCAGCGGATTCGGGACAGGGAACACTGAAGCTTTCTTT
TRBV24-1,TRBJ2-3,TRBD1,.,CATSVGDSYTDTQYF,TGTGCCACCAGTGTGGGGGACAGTTACACAGATACGCAGTATTTT
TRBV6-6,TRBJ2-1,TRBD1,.,CASSYSQGTEQFF,TGTGCCAGCAGTTACTCACAGGGGACTGAGCAGTTCTTC